A single sample gave rise to the 21 T cell receptor beta chains below, sequenced in a study of shared clonotypes between healthy human individuals. Selected positively for CCR7 and CD45RO-negative, naive CD8 cells excluded terminally differentiated effector memory CD45RA+ cells. Assay: immunoSEQ multiplex PCR; the TCRdb copy retains only in-frame clones and omits some. The sample records about 2.1 million clones, approximately 94% being singletons. Sequencing was performed on naive CD8+ T cells from PBMCs. These receptors all stem from a man younger than 35 in good health. Some clones in this sample may be carry-over from other donors' samples.

The chain recombines TRBV5-4 with TRBJ2-7; 8 nucleotides agree with TRBD2. From germline, CDR1 is SGHNT and CDR2 YYREEE (reference sequence). V lost 4 bases and J lost 0; bases outside the gene matches: 3. The length of the CDR3 is 14 residues. DNA for the CDR3: TGTGCCAGCAGCGGGACTAGTCCCTCCTACGAGCAGTACTTC. This gives the protein CASSGTSPSYEQYF.

The chain joins TRBV28 to TRBJ2-3; D perhaps matches TRBD2 (6 bases). Per germline, CDR1 MDHEN and CDR2 SYDVKM. V lost 5 bases to trimming and J lost 5 bases, with 20 bases between them. The CDR3 runs to 16 residues. The CDR3 loop reads CASSTTWEDGGDTQYF. The CDR3 nucleotides are TGTGCCAGCAGTACAACCTGGGAAGACGGGGGAGATACGCAGTATTTT. Full variable domain (missing parts from reference TRBV28 and TRBJ2-3): DVKVTQSSRYLVKRTGEKVFLECVQDMDHENMFWYRQDPGLGLRLIYFSYDVKMKEKGDIPEGYSVSREKKERFSLILESASTNQTSMYLCASSTTWEDGGDTQYFGPGTRLTVL.

The CDR3 region is CASRFNRDGAGNTIYF. CDR3 nucleotides: TGTGCCAGCAGATTTAACCGGGATGGGGCTGGAAACACCATATATTTT. This chain uses TRBV28 with TRBJ1-3; D is unresolved. In germline, CDR1 is MDHEN, CDR2 SYDVKM. V shed 6 bases and J shed 2 bases, with 17 bases lying between them. This CDR3 has 16 amino acids.

The chain links TRBV12-2 to TRBJ2-2. TRBV12-2 is a listed pseudogene. This CDR3 has 19 residues. CDR3 sequence reads: CASRLGHLAPLGHTGELFF. The CDR3 DNA is TGTGCAAGTCGTTTAGGGCACCTGGCCCCCCTCGGACACACCGGGGAGCTGTTTTTT.

The rearrangement joins TRBV7-9 to TRBJ2-5; 7 bases line up with TRBD2. The V gene end was trimmed by 6 bases and the J gene end by 4 bases; junction bases not matched to a gene: 14. This CDR3 is 16 amino acids long. Germline CDR1 reads SEHNR; CDR2 reads FQNEAQ (reference sequence). This CDR3 reads CASSSSFREVGETQYF. In DNA, the CDR3 is TGTGCCAGCAGTTCCTCCTTTCGGGAGGTGGGAGAGACCCAGTACTTC.

The chain carries TRBV19 and TRBJ1-1; 7 bases agree with TRBD1. CDR3 size: 12 residues. V gave up 2 bases and J gave up 10 bases; unmatched junction bases: 4. Germline CDR1 is LNHDA and CDR2 is SQIVND (reference sequence). The CDR3 protein is CASSIRGRGAFF. CDR3 coding DNA: TGTGCCAGTAGTATAAGGGGGCGCGGAGCTTTCTTT.

The CDR3 protein is CASSSRLAGGTYNEQFF. CDR3 DNA: TGTGCCAGCAGCTCTCGACTAGCGGGAGGGACCTACAATGAGCAGTTCTTC. The chain is built from TRBV7-3 and TRBJ2-1, with 14 bases that match TRBD2. Per the germline V gene, CDR1 is SGHTA and CDR2 is FQGTGA. The CDR3 is 17 residues long. Trimming removed 4 bases from V and 2 bases from J; junction bases left unmatched: 4.

The rearrangement joins TRBV2 to TRBJ1-4, with TRBD1 matching over 7 bases. Unmatched junction bases numbered 4, after V lost 6 bases and J lost 3 bases. Germline loops: CDR1 SNHLY, CDR2 FYNNEI. The length of the CDR3 is 14 residues. The chain's CDR3 is CASRRTGPNEKLFF. The CDR3 DNA is TGTGCCAGCAGAAGGACAGGACCTAATGAAAAACTGTTTTTT.

The chain joins TRBV28 to TRBJ2-3; 9 bases line up with TRBD2. The J segment lost 6 bases and the V segment lost 1 base, leaving 8 bases of the junction unmatched. The germline gives CDR1 MDHEN, CDR2 SYDVKM. The CDR3 has 16 amino acids. CDR3 in DNA: TGTGCCAGCAGTTTATTGCGGCTAGCGGGAACTGATACGCAGTATTTT. This codes for CASSLLRLAGTDTQYF. Looking up the rest from reference TRBV28 and TRBJ2-3 gives the full variable domain: DVKVTQSSRYLVKRTGEKVFLECVQDMDHENMFWYRQDPGLGLRLIYFSYDVKMKEKGDIPEGYSVSREKKERFSLILESASTNQTSMYLCASSLLRLAGTDTQYFGPGTRLTVL.

V and J are TRBV6-6 and TRBJ2-2; D not certain. The CDR3 has 15 amino acids. V gave up 2 bases and J gave up 2 bases, with 9 bases separating them. From germline, CDR1 is MNHNY and CDR2 SVGAGI (reference sequence). For the CDR3, the DNA is TGTGCCAGCAGTTACACAACACCCAACACCGGGGAGCTGTTTTTT. This sequence encodes CASSYTTPNTGELFF.

The rearrangement uses TRBV28 and TRBJ2-2, with 10 nucleotides matching TRBD2. The CDR3 has 17 amino acids. J lost 5 bases, V lost 5 bases, and 11 bases had no gene match. Germline loops: CDR1 MDHEN, CDR2 SYDVKM. CDR3 DNA: TGTGCCAGCAGTCCCCGCAGCGGGAGGGCCAGGACCGGGGAGCTGTTTTTT. It is translated as CASSPRSGRARTGELFF.

V and J are TRBV12-5 and TRBJ1-1; no firm D call. V was shortened by 1 base and J by 6 bases, with 9 bases between the two germline ends. The CDR3 is made up of 13 amino acids. Germline V gene sequence: CDR1 LGHNT, CDR2 FRNRAP. The CDR3 sequence is CASGLGGGPEAFF. CDR3 in DNA: TGTGCTAGTGGTTTGGGGGGTGGCCCTGAAGCTTTCTTT.

This chain uses TRBV28 with TRBJ2-7, with 8 bases matching TRBD1. J was trimmed by 2 bases and V by 3 bases; bases with no gene match: 9. CDR1 is MDHEN and CDR2 is SYDVKM in the germline V gene. CDR3 length equals 16 residues. CDR3 nucleotides: TGTGCCAGCAGTTTTCCCCCTGGACAGGGAACCTACGAGCAGTACTTC. It encodes CASSFPPGQGTYEQYF.

The rearrangement links TRBV7-4 to TRBJ1-5, with TRBD1 matching 7 bases. Looked up from germline, CDR1 is SGHVT and CDR2 is SQSDAQ. Trimming took 3 bases from V and 7 from J; bases not matched to a gene: 18. The CDR3 runs 18 residues. The CDR3 loop reads CASSFVLYRTGSAQPQHF. For the CDR3, the DNA is TGTGCCAGCAGCTTTGTCCTCTACAGGACAGGATCGGCGCAGCCCCAGCATTTT. Based on the CDR3 plus reference TRBV7-4 and TRBJ1-5, the full variable domain is GAGVSQSPRYKVAKRGRDVALRCDSISGHVTLYWYRQTLGQGSEVLTYSQSDAQRDKSGRPSGRFSAERPERSVSTLKIQRTEQGDSAVYLCASSFVLYRTGSAQPQHFGDGTRLSIL.

The chain employs TRBV4-1 and TRBJ2-7; TRBD1 matches 9 bases. CDR3 length equals 14 residues. Unmatched junction bases numbered 4, after V lost 4 bases and J lost 3 bases. Germline-derived CDR1 and CDR2 are MGHRA and YSYEKL. The CDR3: CASSRPGQGYEQYF. As DNA, the CDR3 is TGCGCCAGCAGCCGTCCGGGACAGGGCTACGAGCAGTACTTC.

The V and J genes are TRBV6-5 and TRBJ1-1, with TRBD1 as a possible D gene (6 bases). This CDR3 has 12 residues. The germline CDR1 and CDR2 sequences are MNHEY and SVGAGI. Trimming stripped 10 bases from V and 5 bases from J, with 14 bases between. The DNA of the CDR3 is TGTGCCACCCAGGGGTTGAGGACTGAAGCTTTCTTT. Translated: CATQGLRTEAFF.

The V gene is TRBV15, the J gene TRBJ1-3; maybe TRBD1 (5 bases). CDR3 size: 17 residues. V dropped 5 bases and J dropped 4 bases, with 21 bases sitting between them. The germline V gene has CDR1 LNHNV and CDR2 YYDKDF (reference sequence). This CDR3 reads CATSGPKGPIVGNTIYF. For the CDR3, the DNA is TGTGCCACCAGCGGCCCGAAGGGACCGATAGTCGGAAACACCATATATTTT.

Here the CDR3 reads CATQVGYEQYF. In DNA form, the CDR3 reads TGTGCCACACAAGTAGGGTACGAGCAGTACTTC. The chain employs TRBV25-1 and TRBJ2-7; D uncertain. The V gene lost 10 bases and the J gene lost 4 bases, with 11 bases spanning the gap. Germline loops: CDR1 MGHDK, CDR2 SYGVNS. The CDR3 has 11 residues.

This clone was picked up one time. This rearrangement joins TRBV7-6 to TRBJ2-7; TRBD2 matches at 9 bases. The CDR3 has 15 residues. The V gene end was trimmed by 3 bases and the J gene end by 4 bases; junction bases not matched to a gene: 7. Per germline, CDR1 SGHVS and CDR2 FNYEAQ. CDR3 bases: TGTGCCAGCAGCTTCGTAGCGGGAGTATATTACGAGCAGTACTTC. Protein product: CASSFVAGVYYEQYF.

This chain connects TRBV6-4 to TRBJ2-1, with TRBD2 matching over 9 bases. Trimming at V came to 7 bases and at J to 2 bases, leaving 6 bases not matched to a gene. Per germline, CDR1 MRHNA and CDR2 SNTAGT. The CDR3 is made up of 15 amino acids. CDR3 sequence reads: CASKKSSGTYNEQFF. The CDR3 DNA is TGTGCCAGCAAGAAATCTAGCGGGACCTACAATGAGCAGTTCTTC.

The V call is TRBV5-4, the J call TRBJ1-1, with D tentatively TRBD1 (6 bases). V was trimmed by 4 bases and J by 6 bases, leaving 16 bases between them. The CDR3 extends over 14 amino acids. Germline lookup yields CDR1 SGHNT and CDR2 YYREEE (reference sequence). CDR3 in amino acids: CASSGEGRGAEAFF. In DNA, the CDR3 is TGTGCCAGCAGCGGGGAGGGCAGGGGCGCTGAAGCTTTCTTT.